This T cell receptor beta chain came from a study of blood T cell repertoires in COVID-19. Study at large: Sources were T cells, B-cell-depleted T cells, or PBMCs; the material itself was cDNA or gDNA.

The CDR3 length is 14 residues. In germline, CDR1 is SGHTA, CDR2 FQGTGA. Between the trimmed V and J ends, which lost 5 bases and 5 bases, there was a span of 13 bases. Per the study methods: Nucleated cell number was recorded as an estimate derived from reference gene primer amplification. The protocol was immunoSEQ multiplex PCR, while the TCRdb copy is restricted to in-frame clones and leaves out a portion. V and J calls and clone size are as listed in that table; D and trimming were resolved from the DNA. The sample yields nearly 15,000 clones, around 74% seen once. This sequence joins TRBV7-3 and TRBJ2-1; TRBD2 is a possible D gene (7 bases). The sequence was obtained from a man aged 60-69 years with acute or convalescent COVID-19. Source material: peripheral blood. The DNA for the CDR3 is TGTGCCAGCAGCCTAGGGGGGGCGAACAATGAGCAGTTCTTC. Translating gives CASSLGGANNEQFF.